This TCR beta chain was captured in a study of T cell responses to AZD1222 COVID-19 vaccine. Study findings and constraints: Across spike, vaccine-associated CD4 TCRs were found, dominant at 160-218 and 743-854. Clonal diversity may have been underestimated in mostly white British donors. Breadth and depth of Spike-specific TCRs rose after two AZD1222 doses.

The V end was cut by 4 bases, the J end by 5 bases, with 14 bases between. CDR1 SEHNR and CDR2 FQNEAQ come from the germline V gene (reference sequence). The CDR3 runs 14 residues. Measured with immunoSEQ multiplex PCR; TCRdb has only the in-frame clones, and not every one. The sample yields 150,000 to 200,000 clones, about 92% seen once. To note about this clone: Its matching antigen is unknown.

This specimen was peripheral blood, taken 28 days after the second dose of the MenACWY control vaccine. This clonotype was sampled from an adult who received the MenACWY meningococcal vaccine as a control. The rearrangement links TRBV7-9 to TRBJ2-5, with D possibly matching TRBD1 (6 bases). CDR3 sequence: CASSYNRVWETQYF. The CDR3 region has the DNA TGTGCCAGCAGCTACAACAGGGTCTGGGAGACCCAGTACTTC.